This T cell receptor (beta chain) was sequenced for a study of blood T cells in healthy people across ages. For the second PCR, which ran for roughly 7 to 11 cycles, a sample-barcoded 5' primer and a J-beta primer mix were used. A single record per CDR3 protein comes from TCRdb applying MiXCR to the 5' RACE reads. This table has under 1,100,000 distinct CDR3 sequences, about 23% appearing once. This CDR3 is 11 amino acids long. The germline V and J ends were trimmed by 10 bases and 1 base, with 5 bases remaining between them. At least ten counts were recorded for this clonotype. These data were likewise used in another study, on T cells of mothers and their children.

This chain links TRBV12-3 or TRBV12-4 with TRBJ2-1; D gene unclear. This sequence was found in a girl under 10 years old in good health. Sequencing input: blood. CDR3 bases: TGTGCCATACCATCCTACAATGAGCAGTTCTTC. Its protein product is CAIPSYNEQFF.